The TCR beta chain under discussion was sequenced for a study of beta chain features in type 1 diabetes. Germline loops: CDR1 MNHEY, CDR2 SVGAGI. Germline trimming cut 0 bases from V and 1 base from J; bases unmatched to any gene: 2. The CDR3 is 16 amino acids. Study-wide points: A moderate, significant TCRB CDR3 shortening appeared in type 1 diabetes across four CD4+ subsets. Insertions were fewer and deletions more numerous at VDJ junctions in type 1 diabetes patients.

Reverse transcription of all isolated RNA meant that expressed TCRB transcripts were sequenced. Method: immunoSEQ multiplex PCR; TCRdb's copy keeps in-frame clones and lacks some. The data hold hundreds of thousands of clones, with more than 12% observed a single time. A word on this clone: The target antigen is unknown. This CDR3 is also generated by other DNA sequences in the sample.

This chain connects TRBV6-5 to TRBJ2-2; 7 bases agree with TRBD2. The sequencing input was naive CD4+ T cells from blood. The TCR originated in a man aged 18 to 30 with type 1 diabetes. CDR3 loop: CASSYSPSGNTGELFF. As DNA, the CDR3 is TGTGCCAGCAGTTACTCGCCTAGCGGGAACACCGGGGAGCTGTTTTTT.